Listed below are T cell receptor beta chains from one sample, sequenced in a study of CD8 T cells in ankylosing spondylitis. TCRdb analysed the 5' RACE reads with MiXCR anew, one entry per CDR3 protein. The sample carries tens of thousands of distinct CDR3 sequences, under 4.5% recorded once. The sequenced sample was blood, either unsorted or a sorted T cell fraction (not recorded which). The receptors come from a female donor with ankylosing spondylitis or in good health (not recorded which). CDR3s include the opening cysteine and the closing phenylalanine or tryptophan. A D gene is named only where the DNA matches it firmly. Not all rows give a size; the values are once, few, many and, for expanded clones, a class.

TRBV9	TRBJ1-2	-	many	TGTGCCAGCAGCGTAGCTCTGAACTATGGCTACACCTTC	CASSVALNYGYTF
TRBV9	TRBJ2-6	-	-	TGTGCCAGCAGCGTAGCCTCTCTTCTAGACAGTTACTCCGGGGCCAACGTCCTGACTTTC	CASSVASLLDSYSGANVLTF
TRBV9	TRBJ2-3	TRBD2	many	TGTGCCAGCAGCGTAGTAGCGGGGGTAGATACGCAGTATTTT	CASSVVAGVDTQYF
TRBV9	TRBJ2-5	TRBD1	few	TGTGCCAGCAGCGTACAGGGGGAACAAGAGACCCAGTACTTC	CASSVQGEQETQYF
TRBV9	TRBJ2-7	TRBD2	many	TGTGCCAGCAGCGTAGCCCCTAGCGGGGGGGCCGGGGGCGAGCAGTACTTC	CASSVAPSGGAGGEQYF
TRBV9	TRBJ2-1	-	many	TGTGCCAGCAGCTCCTCGTCGGGTGAGCAGTTCTTC	CASSSSSGEQFF
TRBV9	TRBJ2-5	TRBD2	many	TGTGCCAGCAGCGTAGCGGCCCGAGCGGGGGGCGGGGAGACCCAGTACTTC	CASSVAARAGGGETQYF
TRBV9	TRBJ1-2	-	many	TGTGCCAGCAGCGACTCTGGGGGGTATGGCTACACCTTC	CASSDSGGYGYTF
TRBV9	TRBJ2-1	-	many	TGTGCCAGCAGCCCCTTATCCATGGGTAACAATGAGCAGTTCTTC	CASSPLSMGNNEQFF
TRBV9	TRBJ1-1	-	many	TGTGCCAGCAGCGTTGGCAACCTGAACACTGAAGCTTTCTTT	CASSVGNLNTEAFF
TRBV9	TRBJ2-3	-	many	TGTGCCAGCAGCGAGGCCCCGACAGATACGCAGTATTTT	CASSEAPTDTQYF
TRBV9	TRBJ2-7	-	many	TGTGCCAGCAGCGTCCGGACGGGGCCGGGGTACGAGCAGTACTTC	CASSVRTGPGYEQYF
TRBV9	TRBJ2-1	-	few	TGTGCCAGCAGCGTAGTAACAGCGGGCTACAATGAGCAGTTCTTC	CASSVVTAGYNEQFF
TRBV9	TRBJ2-5	TRBD2	many	TGTGCCAGCAGCCCCGGGGGGGCCTCAGAGACCCAGTACTTC	CASSPGGASETQYF
TRBV9	TRBJ2-3	TRBD2	many	TGTGCCAGCAGCGCCGGACTAGCTGGCGATACGCAGTATTTT	CASSAGLAGDTQYF
TRBV9	TRBJ1-2	TRBD1	many	TGTGCCAGCAGCCCCTCGGGACAGGGAGGACGTTTAAATGGCTACACCTTC	CASSPSGQGGRLNGYTF
TRBV9	TRBJ1-2	-	-	TGTGCCAGCAGCGTAGCCGGGGCTGGCTACACCTTC	CASSVAGAGYTF
TRBV9	TRBJ2-1	TRBD2	many	TGTGCCAGCAGCGCGACATTGCCGGGACTAGCTGGCGAGCAGTTCTTC	CASSATLPGLAGEQFF
TRBV9	TRBJ1-5	-	few	TGTGCCAGCAGCGTAGACGCCAATCAGCCCCAGCATTTT	CASSVDANQPQHF
TRBV9	TRBJ1-1	-	few	TGTGCCAGCAGCAGGGCGGATAACACTGAAGCTTTCTTT	CASSRADNTEAFF
TRBV9	TRBJ1-2	-	many	TGTGCCAGCAGCGTATCGGGGGCCTATGGCTACACCTTC	CASSVSGAYGYTF
TRBV9	TRBJ2-7	TRBD1	many	TGTGCCAGCAGCGAGGGACAGGGGGCAACCTACGAGCAGTACTTC	CASSEGQGATYEQYF
TRBV9	TRBJ1-4	-	many	TGTGCCAGCAGCCGATCCCCCGCAACTAATGAAAAACTGTTTTTT	CASSRSPATNEKLFF
TRBV9	TRBJ2-1	-	many	TGTGCCAGCAGCGTGTCACAGGTCGATGAGCAGTTCTTC	CASSVSQVDEQFF
TRBV9	TRBJ1-3	-	many	TGTGCCAGCAGCCCCCTGACAGCTCCCTCTGGAAACACCATATATTTT	CASSPLTAPSGNTIYF
TRBV9	TRBJ1-6	TRBD1	many	TGTGCCAGCAGCGGAACAGGGGGCGTGAATTCACCCCTCCACTTT	CASSGTGGVNSPLHF
TRBV9	TRBJ1-2	-	many	TGTGCCAGCAGCGCCGGCGGATACGGCTACACCTTC	CASSAGGYGYTF
TRBV9	TRBJ2-2	-	many	TGTGCCAGCAGCCCCTGGACAGCGAACACCGGGGAGCTGTTTTTT	CASSPWTANTGELFF
TRBV9	TRBJ2-3	-	many	TGTGCCAGCAGCCTCCAGGGGGGTGGCACAGATACGCAGTATTTT	CASSLQGGGTDTQYF
TRBV9	TRBJ1-3	-	many	TGTGCCAGCAGCTCGACCCTCGGACAAATCTCTGGAAACACCATATATTTT	CASSSTLGQISGNTIYF
TRBV9	TRBJ2-1	-	many	TGTGCCAGCAGCGTAGAGCCCCCCGCCAATGAGCAGTTCTTC	CASSVEPPANEQFF
TRBV9	TRBJ2-3	-	many	TGTGCCAGCAGCGTAGTCGGCTCTGGTTCGCAGTATTTT	CASSVVGSGSQYF
TRBV9	TRBJ2-3	TRBD2	many	TGTGCCAGCAGCACCGGGTCGACTAGCGGGGGGGCCACAGATACGCAGTATTTT	CASSTGSTSGGATDTQYF
TRBV9	TRBJ2-3	-	many	TGTGCCAGCAGCGTCGTAGTACGGGATACGCAGTATTTT	CASSVVVRDTQYF
TRBV9	TRBJ1-2	TRBD1	many	TGTGCCAGCAGCCCGGGACAGGGCCCCAACTATGGCTACACCTTC	CASSPGQGPNYGYTF
TRBV9	TRBJ2-1	-	many	TGTGCCAGCAGCCGTAGGGATTGGGTTGGTGAGCAGTTCTTC	CASSRRDWVGEQFF
TRBV9	TRBJ2-3	-	once	TGTGCCAGCAGCGTAGCTCCGGGGATGGGTGATACGCAGTATTTT	CASSVAPGMGDTQYF
TRBV9	TRBJ1-1	TRBD1	-	TGTGCCAGCAGCGTCACAGGGGGCATGTGGACTGAAGCTTTCTTT	CASSVTGGMWTEAFF